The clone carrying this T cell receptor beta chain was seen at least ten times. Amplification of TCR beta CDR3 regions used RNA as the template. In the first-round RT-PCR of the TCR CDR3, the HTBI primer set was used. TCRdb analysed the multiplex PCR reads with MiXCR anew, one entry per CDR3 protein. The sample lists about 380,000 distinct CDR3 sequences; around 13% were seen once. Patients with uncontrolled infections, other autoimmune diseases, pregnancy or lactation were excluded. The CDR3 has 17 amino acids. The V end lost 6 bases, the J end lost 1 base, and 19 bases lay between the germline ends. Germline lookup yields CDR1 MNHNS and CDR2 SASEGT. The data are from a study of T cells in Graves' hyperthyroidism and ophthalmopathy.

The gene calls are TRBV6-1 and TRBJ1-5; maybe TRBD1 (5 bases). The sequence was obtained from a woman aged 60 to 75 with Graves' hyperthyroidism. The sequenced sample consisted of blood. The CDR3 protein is CASSPGYYVDSNQPQHF. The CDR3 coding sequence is TGTGCCAGCAGCCCAGGGTATTATGTAGACAGCAATCAGCCCCAGCATTTT.